The T cell receptor (beta chain) under discussion was sequenced for a study of blood T cell repertoires in COVID-19. Across the study: Specimens from acute and convalescent COVID-19 originated in the United States, Italy and Spain.

Cohort assignment relied on participant-reported clinical history. Sequencing used immunoSEQ multiplex PCR; TCRdb keeps in-frame clones, though not all of them. The sample lists under 150,000 clones; 60% to 80% were seen once. Germline values: CDR1 MNHEY, CDR2 SMNVEV (reference sequence). Trimming cost V 5 bases and J 8 bases, with 27 bases left between them. The CDR3 loop spans 18 amino acids. The sample consisted of PBMCs or T cells enriched from blood (not recorded which). J is TRBJ1-4 and V is TRBV27; TRBD1 might be the D (5 bases). The receptor's source is a woman aged 50 to 60 who had recovered from COVID-19. The CDR3 coding sequence is TGTGCCAGCAGTGTTACATACCCCGGTGCGGGCGGGGGGGAAAAACTGTTTTTT. This sequence encodes CASSVTYPGAGGGEKLFF. Using reference TRBV27 and TRBJ1-4 for the parts outside the CDR3, the full variable domain is EAQVTQNPRYLITVTGKKLTVTCSQNMNHEYMSWYRQDPGLGLRQIYYSMNVEVTDKGDVPEGYKVSRKEKRNFPLILESPSPNQTSLYFCASSVTYPGAGGGEKLFFGSGTQLSVL.